This TCR beta chain was found in a study of T cell changes during pregnancy in multiple sclerosis. The trim removed 4 bases at V and 2 bases at J, leaving 6 bases unmatched. Germline CDR1 reads SGDLS; CDR2 reads YYNGEE. The CDR3 runs 16 residues. Using immunoSEQ multiplex PCR, the repertoire was profiled, and TCRdb retains in-frame clones only, with some absent. Of about 49,000 clones listed, more than 85% are singletons. The sequence was obtained from a female donor with multiple sclerosis, enrolled in a pregnancy study. Specimen: CD8+ T cells from peripheral blood mononuclear cells, collected in the first trimester of pregnancy. The chain has TRBV9 and TRBJ1-2, with 12 bases matching TRBD1. CDR3 nucleotide sequence: TGTGCCAGCAGCCCCGGGACAGGGGGCCCAAACTATGGCTACACCTTC. Translated: CASSPGTGGPNYGYTF.